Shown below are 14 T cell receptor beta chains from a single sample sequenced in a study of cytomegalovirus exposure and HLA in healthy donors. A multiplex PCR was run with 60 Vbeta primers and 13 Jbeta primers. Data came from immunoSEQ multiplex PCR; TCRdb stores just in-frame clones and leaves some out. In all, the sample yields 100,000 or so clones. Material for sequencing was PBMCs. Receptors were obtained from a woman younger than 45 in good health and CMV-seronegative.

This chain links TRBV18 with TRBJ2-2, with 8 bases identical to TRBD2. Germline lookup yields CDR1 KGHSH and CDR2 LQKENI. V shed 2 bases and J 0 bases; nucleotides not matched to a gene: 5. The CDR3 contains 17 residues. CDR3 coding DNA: TGTGCCAGCTCACCAAGGGCTAGCGGGCCGAACACCGGGGAGCTGTTTTTT. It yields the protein CASSPRASGPNTGELFF.

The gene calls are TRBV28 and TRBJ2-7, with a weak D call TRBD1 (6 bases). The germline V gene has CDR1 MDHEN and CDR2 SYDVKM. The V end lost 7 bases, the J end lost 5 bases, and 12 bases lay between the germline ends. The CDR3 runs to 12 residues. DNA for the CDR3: TGTGCCAGCAACCGAGGGGGAAACGAGCAGTACTTC. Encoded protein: CASNRGGNEQYF.

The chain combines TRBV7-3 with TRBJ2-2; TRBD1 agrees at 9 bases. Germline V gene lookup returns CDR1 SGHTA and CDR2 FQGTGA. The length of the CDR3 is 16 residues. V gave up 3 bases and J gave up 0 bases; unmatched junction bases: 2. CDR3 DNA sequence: TGTGCCAGCAGCTTCACAGGGGGCACGAACACCGGGGAGCTGTTTTTT. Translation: CASSFTGGTNTGELFF.

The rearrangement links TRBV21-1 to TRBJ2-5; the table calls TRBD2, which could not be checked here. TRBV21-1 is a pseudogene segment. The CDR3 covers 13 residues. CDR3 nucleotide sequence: TGTGCCAGCAGCAAGTGGGACTGGGAGACCCAGTACTTC. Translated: CASSKWDWETQYF.

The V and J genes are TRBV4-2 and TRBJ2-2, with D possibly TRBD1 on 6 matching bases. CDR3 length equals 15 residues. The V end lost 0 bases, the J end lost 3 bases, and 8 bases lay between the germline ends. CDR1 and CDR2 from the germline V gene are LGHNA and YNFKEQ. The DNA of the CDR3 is TGTGCCAGCAGCCAAGAATACAGGGACACCGGGGAGCTGTTTTTT. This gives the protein CASSQEYRDTGELFF.

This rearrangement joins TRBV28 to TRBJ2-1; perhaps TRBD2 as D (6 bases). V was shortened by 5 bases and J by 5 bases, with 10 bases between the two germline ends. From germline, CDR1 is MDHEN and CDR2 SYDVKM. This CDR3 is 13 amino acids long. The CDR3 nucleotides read TGTGCCAGCAGTCCAGGGACTGACAATGAGCAGTTCTTC. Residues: CASSPGTDNEQFF.

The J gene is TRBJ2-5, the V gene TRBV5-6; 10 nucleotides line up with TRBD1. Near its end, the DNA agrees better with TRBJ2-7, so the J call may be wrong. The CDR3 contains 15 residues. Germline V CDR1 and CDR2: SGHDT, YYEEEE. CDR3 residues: CASSARQGASYEQYF. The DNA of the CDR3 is TGTGCCAGCAGCGCCAGACAGGGGGCCTCCTACGAGCAGTACTTC.

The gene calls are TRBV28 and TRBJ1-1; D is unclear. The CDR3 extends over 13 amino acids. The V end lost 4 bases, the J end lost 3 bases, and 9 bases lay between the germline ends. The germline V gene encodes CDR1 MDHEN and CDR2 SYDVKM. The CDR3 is CASSSILDTEAFF. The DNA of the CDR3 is TGTGCCAGCAGTTCGATATTAGACACTGAAGCTTTCTTT.

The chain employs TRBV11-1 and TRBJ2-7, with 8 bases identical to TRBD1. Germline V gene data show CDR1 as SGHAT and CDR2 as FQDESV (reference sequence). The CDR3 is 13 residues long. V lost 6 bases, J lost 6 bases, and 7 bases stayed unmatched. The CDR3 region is CASRDRVFAEQYF. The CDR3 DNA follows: TGTGCCAGCAGGGACAGGGTGTTCGCCGAGCAGTACTTC.

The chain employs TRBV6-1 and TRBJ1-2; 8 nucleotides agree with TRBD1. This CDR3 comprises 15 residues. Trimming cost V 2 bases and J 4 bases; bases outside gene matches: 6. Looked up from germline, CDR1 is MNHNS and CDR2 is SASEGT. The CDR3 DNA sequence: TGTGCCAGCAGTGAACCCGGACAGGGCGGCTATGGCTACACCTTC. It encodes CASSEPGQGGYGYTF.

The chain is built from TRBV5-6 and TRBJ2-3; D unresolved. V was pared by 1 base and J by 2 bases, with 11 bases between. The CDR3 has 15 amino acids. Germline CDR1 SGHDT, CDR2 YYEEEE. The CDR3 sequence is CASSLIDLDTDTQYF. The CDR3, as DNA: TGTGCCAGCAGCTTGATAGATTTAGACACAGATACGCAGTATTTT.

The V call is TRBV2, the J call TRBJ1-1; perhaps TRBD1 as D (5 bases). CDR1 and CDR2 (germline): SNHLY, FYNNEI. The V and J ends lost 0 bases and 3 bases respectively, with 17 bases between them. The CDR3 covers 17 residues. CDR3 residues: CASSEARVGGVYTEAFF. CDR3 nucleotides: TGTGCCAGCAGTGAAGCGCGCGTTGGGGGGGTTTACACTGAAGCTTTCTTT. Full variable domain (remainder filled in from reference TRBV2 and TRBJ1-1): EPEVTQTPSHQVTQMGQEVILRCVPISNHLYFYWYRQILGQKVEFLVSFYNNEISEKSEIFDDQFSVERPDGSNFTLKIRSTKLEDSAMYFCASSEARVGGVYTEAFFGQGTRLTVV.

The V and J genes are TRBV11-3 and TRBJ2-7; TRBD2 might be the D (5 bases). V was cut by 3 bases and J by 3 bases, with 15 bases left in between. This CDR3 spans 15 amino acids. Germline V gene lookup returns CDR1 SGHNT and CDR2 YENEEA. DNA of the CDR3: TGTGCCAGCAGCTTCGGCGGAGGAGGAGGCTACGAGCAGTACTTC. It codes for CASSFGGGGGYEQYF.

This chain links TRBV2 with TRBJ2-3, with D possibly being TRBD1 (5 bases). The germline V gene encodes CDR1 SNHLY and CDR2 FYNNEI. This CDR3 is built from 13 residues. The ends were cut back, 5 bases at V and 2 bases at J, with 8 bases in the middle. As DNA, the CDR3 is TGTGCCAGCAGTTACAGGTACACAGATACGCAGTATTTT. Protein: CASSYRYTDTQYF.